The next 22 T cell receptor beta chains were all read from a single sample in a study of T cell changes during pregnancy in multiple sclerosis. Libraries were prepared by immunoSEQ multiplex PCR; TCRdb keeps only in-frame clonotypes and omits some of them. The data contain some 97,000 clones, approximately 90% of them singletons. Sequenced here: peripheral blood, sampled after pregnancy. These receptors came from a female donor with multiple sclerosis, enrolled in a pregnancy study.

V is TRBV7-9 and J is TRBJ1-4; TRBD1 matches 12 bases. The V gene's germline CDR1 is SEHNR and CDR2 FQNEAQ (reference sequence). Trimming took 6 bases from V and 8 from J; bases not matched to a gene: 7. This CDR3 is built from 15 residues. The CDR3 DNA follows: TGTGCCAGCAGTTCGGGACAGGGGGCTCGAGAAAAACTGTTTTTT. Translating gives CASSSGQGAREKLFF. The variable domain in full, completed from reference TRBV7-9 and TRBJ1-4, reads DTGVSQNPRHKITKRGQNVTFRCDPISEHNRLYWYRQTLGQGPEFLTYFQNEAQLEKSRLLSDRFSAERPKGSFSTLEIQRTEQGDSAMYLCASSSGQGAREKLFFGSGTQLSVL.

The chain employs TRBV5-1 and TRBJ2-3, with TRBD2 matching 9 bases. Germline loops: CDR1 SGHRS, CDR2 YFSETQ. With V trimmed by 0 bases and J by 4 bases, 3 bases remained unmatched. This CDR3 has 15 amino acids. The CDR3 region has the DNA TGCGCCAGCAGCTTGGCTGCGGGGGGGCCAGATACGCAGTATTTT. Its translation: CASSLAAGGPDTQYF.

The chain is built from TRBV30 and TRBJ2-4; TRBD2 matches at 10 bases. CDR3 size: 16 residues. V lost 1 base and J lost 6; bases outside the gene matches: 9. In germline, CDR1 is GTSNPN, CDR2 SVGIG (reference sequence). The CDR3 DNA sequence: TGTGCCTGGAGTGCCAGCGGGGGGGCCGGTGGAAACATTCAGTACTTC. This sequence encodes CAWSASGGAGGNIQYF.

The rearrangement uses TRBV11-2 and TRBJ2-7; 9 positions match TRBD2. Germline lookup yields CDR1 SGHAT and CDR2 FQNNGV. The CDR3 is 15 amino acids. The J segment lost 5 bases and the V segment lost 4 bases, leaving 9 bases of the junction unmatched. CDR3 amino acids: CASSWSSGRRDEQYF. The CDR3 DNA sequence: TGTGCCAGCAGCTGGAGTAGCGGGAGAAGGGACGAGCAGTACTTC.

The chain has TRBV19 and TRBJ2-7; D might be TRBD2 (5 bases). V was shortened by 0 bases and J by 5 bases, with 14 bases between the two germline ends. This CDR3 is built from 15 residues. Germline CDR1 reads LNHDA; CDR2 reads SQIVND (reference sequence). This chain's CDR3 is CASSIEGSSRHEQYF. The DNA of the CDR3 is TGTGCCAGTAGTATAGAAGGGAGTAGTCGCCACGAGCAGTACTTC.

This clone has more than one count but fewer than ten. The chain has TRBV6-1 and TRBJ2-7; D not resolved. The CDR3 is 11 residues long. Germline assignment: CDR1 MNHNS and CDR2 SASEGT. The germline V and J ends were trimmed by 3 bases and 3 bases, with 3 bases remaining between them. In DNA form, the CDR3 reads TGTGCCAGCAGTGACCGCTACGAGCAGTACTTC. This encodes CASSDRYEQYF.

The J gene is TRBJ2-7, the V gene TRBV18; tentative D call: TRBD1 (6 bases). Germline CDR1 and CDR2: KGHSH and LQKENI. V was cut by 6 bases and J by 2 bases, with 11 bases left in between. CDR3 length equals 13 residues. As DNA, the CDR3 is TGTGCCAGCTCCGTGGACAGAACCTACGAGCAGTACTTC. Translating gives CASSVDRTYEQYF.

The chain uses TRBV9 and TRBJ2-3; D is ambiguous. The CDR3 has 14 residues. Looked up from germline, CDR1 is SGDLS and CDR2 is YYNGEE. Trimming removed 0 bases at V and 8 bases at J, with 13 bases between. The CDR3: CASSVGVASGTQYF. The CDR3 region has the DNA TGTGCCAGCAGCGTAGGGGTCGCTAGTGGTACGCAGTATTTT.

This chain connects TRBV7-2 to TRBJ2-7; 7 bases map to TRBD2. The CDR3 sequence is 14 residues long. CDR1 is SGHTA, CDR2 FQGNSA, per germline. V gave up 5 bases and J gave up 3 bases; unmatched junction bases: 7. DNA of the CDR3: TGTGCCAGCAGCCCGCGGGGGTTTCGCTACGAGCAGTACTTC. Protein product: CASSPRGFRYEQYF.

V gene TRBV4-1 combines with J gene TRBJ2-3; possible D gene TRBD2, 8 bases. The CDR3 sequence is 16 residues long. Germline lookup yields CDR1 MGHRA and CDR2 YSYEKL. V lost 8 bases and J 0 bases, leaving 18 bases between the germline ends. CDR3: CASLNGGDRSTDTQYF. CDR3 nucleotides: TGCGCCAGCCTAAACGGGGGGGACAGAAGCACAGATACGCAGTATTTT.

The CDR3 bases are TGCGCCAGCAGCACCGGACAGTACCAAGAGACCCAGTACTTC. Protein sequence: CASSTGQYQETQYF. J is TRBJ2-5 and V is TRBV5-1, with D tentatively TRBD1 (6 bases). CDR3 length: 14 residues. Germline V gene lookup returns CDR1 SGHRS and CDR2 YFSETQ. V shed 4 bases and J shed 0 bases, with 10 bases lying between them.

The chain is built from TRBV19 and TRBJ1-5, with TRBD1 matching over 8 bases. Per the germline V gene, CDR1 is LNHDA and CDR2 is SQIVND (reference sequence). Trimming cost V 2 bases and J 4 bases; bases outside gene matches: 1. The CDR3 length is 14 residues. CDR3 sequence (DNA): TGTGCCAGTAGTATAACAGGGGGGAATCAGCCCCAGCATTTT. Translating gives CASSITGGNQPQHF.

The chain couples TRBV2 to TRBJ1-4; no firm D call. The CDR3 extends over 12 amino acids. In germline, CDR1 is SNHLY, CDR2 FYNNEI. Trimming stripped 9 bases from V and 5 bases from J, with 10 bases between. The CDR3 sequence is CASRTGNEKLFF. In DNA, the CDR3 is TGTGCCAGTAGGACTGGAAATGAAAAACTGTTTTTT.

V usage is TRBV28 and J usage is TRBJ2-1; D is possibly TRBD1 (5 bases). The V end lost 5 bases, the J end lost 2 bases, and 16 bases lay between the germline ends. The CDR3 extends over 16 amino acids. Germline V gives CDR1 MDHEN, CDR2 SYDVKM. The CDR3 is CASSTRVARTYNEQFF. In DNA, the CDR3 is TGTGCCAGCAGTACCAGGGTAGCTAGGACCTACAATGAGCAGTTCTTC.

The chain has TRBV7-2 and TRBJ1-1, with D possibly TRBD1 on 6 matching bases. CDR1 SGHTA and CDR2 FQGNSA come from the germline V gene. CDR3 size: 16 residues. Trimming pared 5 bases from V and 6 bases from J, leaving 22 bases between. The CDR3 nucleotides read TGTGCCAGCAGCCTCCTGGACAGTCGTGTTCTATCTGAAGCTTTCTTT. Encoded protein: CASSLLDSRVLSEAFF.

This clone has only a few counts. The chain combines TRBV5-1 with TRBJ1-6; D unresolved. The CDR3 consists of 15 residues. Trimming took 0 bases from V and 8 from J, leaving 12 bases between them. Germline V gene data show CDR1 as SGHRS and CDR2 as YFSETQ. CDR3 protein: CASSLAVQVDSPLHF. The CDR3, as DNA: TGCGCCAGCAGCTTGGCAGTGCAGGTGGATTCACCCCTCCACTTT.

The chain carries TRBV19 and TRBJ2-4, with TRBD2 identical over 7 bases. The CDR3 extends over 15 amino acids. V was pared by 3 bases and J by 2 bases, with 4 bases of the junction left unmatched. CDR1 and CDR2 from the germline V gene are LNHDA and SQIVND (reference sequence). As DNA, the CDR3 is TGTGCCAGTAGTATGCTAGCGGATTCCAAAAACATTCAGTACTTC. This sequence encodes CASSMLADSKNIQYF. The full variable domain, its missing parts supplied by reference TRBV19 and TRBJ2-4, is DGGITQSPKYLFRKEGQNVTLSCEQNLNHDAMYWYRQDPGQGLRLIYYSQIVNDFQKGDIAEGYSVSREKKESFPLTVTSAQKNPTAFYLCASSMLADSKNIQYFGAGTRLSVL.

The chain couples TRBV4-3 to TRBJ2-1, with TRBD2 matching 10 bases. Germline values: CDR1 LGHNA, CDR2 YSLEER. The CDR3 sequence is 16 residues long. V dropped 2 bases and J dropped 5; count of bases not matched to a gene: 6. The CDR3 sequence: CASSQRLAGEDNEQFF. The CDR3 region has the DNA TGCGCCAGCAGCCAACGCCTAGCGGGGGAGGACAATGAGCAGTTCTTC.

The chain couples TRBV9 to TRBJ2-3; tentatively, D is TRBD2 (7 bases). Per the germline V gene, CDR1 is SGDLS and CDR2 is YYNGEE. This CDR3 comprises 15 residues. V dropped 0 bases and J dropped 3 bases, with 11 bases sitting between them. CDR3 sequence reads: CASSVEGGVTDTQYF. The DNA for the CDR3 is TGTGCCAGCAGCGTAGAGGGGGGGGTAACAGATACGCAGTATTTT.

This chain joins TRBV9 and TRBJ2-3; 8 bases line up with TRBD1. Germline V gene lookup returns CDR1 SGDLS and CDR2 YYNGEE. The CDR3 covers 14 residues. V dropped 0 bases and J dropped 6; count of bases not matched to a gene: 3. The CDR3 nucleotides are TGTGCCAGCAGCGTAGGAACAGGGGGGGATACGCAGTATTTT. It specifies CASSVGTGGDTQYF.

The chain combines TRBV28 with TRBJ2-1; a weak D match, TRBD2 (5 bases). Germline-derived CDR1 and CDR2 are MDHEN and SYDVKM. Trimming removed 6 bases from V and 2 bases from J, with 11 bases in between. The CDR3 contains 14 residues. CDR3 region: CASSQEAAYNEQFF. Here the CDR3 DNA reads TGTGCCAGCAGCCAGGAAGCGGCCTACAATGAGCAGTTCTTC.

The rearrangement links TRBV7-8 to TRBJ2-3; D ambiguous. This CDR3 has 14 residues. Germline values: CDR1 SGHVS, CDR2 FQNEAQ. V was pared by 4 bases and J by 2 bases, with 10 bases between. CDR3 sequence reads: CASSSRYPTDTQYF. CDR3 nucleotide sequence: TGTGCCAGCAGCTCGAGGTACCCCACAGATACGCAGTATTTT.